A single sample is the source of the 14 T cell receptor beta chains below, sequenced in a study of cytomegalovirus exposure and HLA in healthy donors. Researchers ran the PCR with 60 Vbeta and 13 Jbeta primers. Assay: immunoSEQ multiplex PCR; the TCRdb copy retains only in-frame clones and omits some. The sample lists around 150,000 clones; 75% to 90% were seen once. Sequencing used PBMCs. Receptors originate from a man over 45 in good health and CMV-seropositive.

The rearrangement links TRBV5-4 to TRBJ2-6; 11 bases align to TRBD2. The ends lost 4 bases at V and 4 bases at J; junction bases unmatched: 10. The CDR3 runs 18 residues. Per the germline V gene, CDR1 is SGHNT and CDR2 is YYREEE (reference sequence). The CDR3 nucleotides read TGTGCCAGCAGCACATCTAGCGGGGGGCCGGGAGGGGCCAACGTCCTGACTTTC. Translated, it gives CASSTSSGGPGGANVLTF. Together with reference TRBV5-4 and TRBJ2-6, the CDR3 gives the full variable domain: ETGVTQSPTHLIKTRGQQVTLRCSSQSGHNTVSWYQQALGQGPQFIFQYYREEENGRGNFPPRFSGLQFPNYSSELNVNALELDDSALYLCASSTSSGGPGGANVLTFGAGSRLTVL.

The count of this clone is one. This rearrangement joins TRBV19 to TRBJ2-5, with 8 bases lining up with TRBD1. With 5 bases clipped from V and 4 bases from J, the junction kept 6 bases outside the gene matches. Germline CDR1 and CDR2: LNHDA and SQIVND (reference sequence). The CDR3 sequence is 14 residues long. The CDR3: CASSGQGARETQYF. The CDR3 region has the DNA TGTGCCAGTAGTGGGCAGGGGGCGCGAGAGACCCAGTACTTC.

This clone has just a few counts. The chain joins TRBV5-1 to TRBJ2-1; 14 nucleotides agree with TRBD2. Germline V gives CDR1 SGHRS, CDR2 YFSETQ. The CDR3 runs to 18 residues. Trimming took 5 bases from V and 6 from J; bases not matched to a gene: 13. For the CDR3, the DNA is TGCGCCAGCAGTCGATCAGCCACCGGGACTAGCGGGGGCAATGAGCAGTTCTTC. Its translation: CASSRSATGTSGGNEQFF.

CDR3: CASSRTGGGNTEAFF. The CDR3 DNA sequence: TGTGCCAGCAGTCGGACAGGGGGGGGGAACACTGAAGCTTTCTTT. The rearrangement links TRBV27 to TRBJ1-1; 10 bases match TRBD1. V gave up 5 bases and J gave up 1 base; unmatched junction bases: 4. In germline, CDR1 is MNHEY, CDR2 SMNVEV (reference sequence). This CDR3 region has 15 residues.

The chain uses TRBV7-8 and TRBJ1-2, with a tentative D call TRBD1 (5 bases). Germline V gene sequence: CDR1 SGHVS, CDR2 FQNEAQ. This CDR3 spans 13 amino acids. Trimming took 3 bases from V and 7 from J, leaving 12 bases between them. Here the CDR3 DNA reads TGTGCCAGCAGCTTTGGCAGGGACTCTGGCTACACCTTC. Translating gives CASSFGRDSGYTF. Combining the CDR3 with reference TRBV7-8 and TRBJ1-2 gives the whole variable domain GAGVSQSPRYKVAKRGQDVALRCDPISGHVSLFWYQQALGQGPEFLTYFQNEAQLDKSGLPSDRFFAERPEGSVSTLKIQRTQQEDSAVYLCASSFGRDSGYTFGSGTRLTVV.

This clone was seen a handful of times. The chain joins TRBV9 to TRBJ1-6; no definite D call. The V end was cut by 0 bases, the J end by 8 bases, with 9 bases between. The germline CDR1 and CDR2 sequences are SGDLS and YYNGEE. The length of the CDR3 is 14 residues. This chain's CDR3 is CASSVAGEDSPLHF. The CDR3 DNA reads TGTGCCAGCAGCGTAGCCGGGGAGGATTCACCCCTCCACTTT.

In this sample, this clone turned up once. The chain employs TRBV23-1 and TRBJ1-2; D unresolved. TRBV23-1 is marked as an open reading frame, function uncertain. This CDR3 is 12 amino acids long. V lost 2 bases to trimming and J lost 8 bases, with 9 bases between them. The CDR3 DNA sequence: TGCGCCAGCAGTCAAGGCCAGAGGGGCTACACCTTC. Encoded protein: CASSQGQRGYTF.

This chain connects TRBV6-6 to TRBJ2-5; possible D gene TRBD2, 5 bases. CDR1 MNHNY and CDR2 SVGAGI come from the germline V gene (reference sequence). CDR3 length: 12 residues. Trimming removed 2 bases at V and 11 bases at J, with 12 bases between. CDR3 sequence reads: CASSYEGEVQYF. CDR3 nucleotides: TGTGCCAGCAGTTACGAGGGCGAGGTGCAGTACTTC.

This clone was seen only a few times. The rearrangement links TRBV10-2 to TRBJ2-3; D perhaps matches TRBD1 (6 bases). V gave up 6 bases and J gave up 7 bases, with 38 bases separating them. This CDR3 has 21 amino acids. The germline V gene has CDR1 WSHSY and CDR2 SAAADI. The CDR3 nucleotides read TGCGCCAGCAGCTCGCACTACCTGGGCCTTGGACAGCCATTTGTTGAAAATACGCAGTATTTT. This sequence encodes CASSSHYLGLGQPFVENTQYF.

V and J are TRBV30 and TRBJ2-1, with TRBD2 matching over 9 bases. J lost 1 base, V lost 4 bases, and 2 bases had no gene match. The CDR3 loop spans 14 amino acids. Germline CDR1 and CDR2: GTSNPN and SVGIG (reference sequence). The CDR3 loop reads CAWTSGASYNEQFF. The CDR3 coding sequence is TGTGCCTGGACTAGCGGGGCTTCCTACAATGAGCAGTTCTTC.

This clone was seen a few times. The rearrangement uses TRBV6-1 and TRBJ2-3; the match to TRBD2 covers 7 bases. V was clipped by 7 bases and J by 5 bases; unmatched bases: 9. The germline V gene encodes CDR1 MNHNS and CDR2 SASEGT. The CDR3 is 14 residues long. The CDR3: CASIPGLVVDTQYF. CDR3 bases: TGTGCCAGCATCCCCGGACTAGTGGTAGATACGCAGTATTTT.

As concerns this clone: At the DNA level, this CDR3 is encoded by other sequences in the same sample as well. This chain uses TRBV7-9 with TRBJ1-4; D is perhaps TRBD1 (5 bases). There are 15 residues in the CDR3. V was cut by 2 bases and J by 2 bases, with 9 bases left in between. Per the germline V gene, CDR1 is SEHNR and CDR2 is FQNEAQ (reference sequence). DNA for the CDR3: TGTGCCAGCAGCTTAACAGGAGGGACTAATGAAAAACTGTTTTTT. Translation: CASSLTGGTNEKLFF.

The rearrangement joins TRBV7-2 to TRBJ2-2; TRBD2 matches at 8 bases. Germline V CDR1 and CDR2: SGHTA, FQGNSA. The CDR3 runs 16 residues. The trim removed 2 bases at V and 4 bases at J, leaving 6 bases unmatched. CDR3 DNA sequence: TGTGCCAGCAGCTTACGGGCGGGAGGTCGCACCGGGGAGCTGTTTTTT. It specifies CASSLRAGGRTGELFF.

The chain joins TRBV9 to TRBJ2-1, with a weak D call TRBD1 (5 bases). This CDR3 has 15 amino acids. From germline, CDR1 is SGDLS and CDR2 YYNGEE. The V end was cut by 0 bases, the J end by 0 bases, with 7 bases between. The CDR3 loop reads CASSVVGDSYNEQFF. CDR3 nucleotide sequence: TGTGCCAGCAGCGTAGTAGGGGACTCCTACAATGAGCAGTTCTTC.